A single sample gave rise to the 20 T cell receptor beta chains below, sequenced in a study of blood T cell repertoires in COVID-19. The protocol was immunoSEQ multiplex PCR, while the TCRdb copy is restricted to in-frame clones and leaves out a portion. The data contain around 68,000 clones, about nine tenths of them singletons. The sequencing sample was made of peripheral blood. Source of these receptors: a man between 50 and 59 years old with active COVID-19.

This rearrangement joins TRBV6-5 to TRBJ1-1, with D maybe TRBD1 (5 bases). V lost 7 bases to trimming and J lost 1 base, with 13 bases between them. The CDR3 has 14 amino acids. Germline V gene lookup returns CDR1 MNHEY and CDR2 SVGAGI. This chain's CDR3 is CASKQGWENTEAFF. CDR3 bases: TGTGCCAGCAAGCAGGGTTGGGAGAACACTGAAGCTTTCTTT.

The chain links TRBV11-2 to TRBJ2-3; D is perhaps TRBD2 (5 bases). V was trimmed by 0 bases and J by 7 bases, leaving 17 bases between them. Looked up from germline, CDR1 is SGHAT and CDR2 is FQNNGV. This CDR3 region has 16 residues. The CDR3 DNA sequence: TGTGCCAGCAGCTTAGACCTCGGGATGTCTAGGCATACGCAGTATTTT. This translates into CASSLDLGMSRHTQYF.

V usage is TRBV29-1 and J usage is TRBJ1-2, with a weak D call TRBD1 (5 bases). CDR1 SQVTM and CDR2 ANQGSEA come from the germline V gene. The CDR3 is 13 amino acids. Deletions cut 2 bases from V and 6 bases from J, with 13 bases between. The DNA for the CDR3 is TGCAGCGTTGAAAAAAAGGGGACTCATGGCTACACCTTC. Amino acid sequence: CSVEKKGTHGYTF.

A note on this clone: A junction end diverges from the germline sequence, so it may reflect a read error. The chain has TRBV7-7 and TRBJ2-3; perhaps TRBD2 as D (6 bases). This CDR3 has 14 amino acids. Germline loops: CDR1 SSHAT, CDR2 FNYEAQ (reference sequence). This chain's CDR3 is CASSFGGGTDTQYF. In nucleotides, the CDR3 is TGTGCTAGCAGCTTCGGGGGAGGCACAGATACGCAGTATTTT.

This clone has only a few counts. The rearrangement uses TRBV5-1 and TRBJ2-7; D perhaps matches TRBD1 (6 bases). This CDR3 is built from 16 residues. V gave up 0 bases and J gave up 5 bases, with 18 bases separating them. Germline loops: CDR1 SGHRS, CDR2 YFSETQ. This chain's CDR3 is CASSLADRRFGNEQYF. CDR3 DNA: TGCGCCAGCAGCTTGGCCGACAGGCGCTTCGGGAACGAGCAGTACTTC.

This chain joins TRBV6-5 and TRBJ2-5; TRBD1 might be the D (6 bases). The V gene lost 10 bases and the J gene lost 4 bases, with 19 bases spanning the gap. The CDR3 runs 14 residues. CDR1 MNHEY and CDR2 SVGAGI come from the germline V gene. The CDR3 reads CATSVQGSAETQYF. For the CDR3, the DNA is TGTGCCACCAGCGTACAGGGTAGTGCAGAGACCCAGTACTTC.

The V call is TRBV5-1, the J call TRBJ2-3; perhaps TRBD2 as D (6 bases). This CDR3 has 15 residues. V was shortened by 0 bases and J by 0 bases, with 8 bases between the two germline ends. CDR1 and CDR2 from the germline V gene are SGHRS and YFSETQ. The CDR3 bases are TGCGCCAGCAGCTTGGCGGGGGATAGCACAGATACGCAGTATTTT. Its protein is CASSLAGDSTDTQYF.

The rearrangement uses TRBV7-2 and TRBJ1-4, with a weak D call TRBD1 (5 bases). Germline CDR1 reads SGHTA; CDR2 reads FQGNSA. The CDR3 covers 12 residues. Trimming shortened V by 5 bases and J by 7 bases, and 8 bases separated the two germline ends. The chain's CDR3 is CASSPGREKLFF. CDR3 coding DNA: TGTGCCAGCAGCCCAGGGCGTGAAAAACTGTTTTTT.

This chain links TRBV30 with TRBJ2-7; D remains unclear. The CDR3 length is 14 residues. CDR1 and CDR2 from the germline V gene are GTSNPN and SVGIG (reference sequence). Deletions cut 4 bases from V and 3 bases from J, with 16 bases between. The CDR3 DNA reads as TGTGCCTGGATGGCCCCGGAGATCCGCTACGAGCAGTACTTC. Protein: CAWMAPEIRYEQYF.

V is TRBV28 and J is TRBJ1-2; TRBD1 agrees at 12 bases. V lost 6 bases and J lost 4; bases outside the gene matches: 12. CDR3 length: 17 residues. Per the germline V gene, CDR1 is MDHEN and CDR2 is SYDVKM. The CDR3 sequence: CASSGNPGQGARYGYTF. The CDR3 DNA reads as TGTGCCAGCAGCGGAAACCCGGGACAGGGGGCGCGCTATGGCTACACCTTC.

The rearrangement uses TRBV30 and TRBJ2-7; 10 nucleotides agree with TRBD2. The CDR3 contains 15 residues. Germline V gene data show CDR1 as GTSNPN and CDR2 as SVGIG (reference sequence). V shed 2 bases and J 3 bases; nucleotides not matched to a gene: 7. CDR3 in DNA: TGTGCCTGGAGTCCGCTAGCGGGAGTAAGCTACGAGCAGTACTTC. Protein sequence: CAWSPLAGVSYEQYF.

This sequence joins TRBV29-1 and TRBJ1-1, with no clear D. V lost 5 bases to trimming and J lost 2 bases, with 6 bases between them. The CDR3 contains 11 residues. Germline CDR1 is SQVTM and CDR2 is ANQGSEA. Written as DNA, the CDR3 is TGCAGCGTTAACAGCAACACTGAAGCTTTCTTT. This codes for CSVNSNTEAFF.

The chain is built from TRBV24-1 and TRBJ2-1; 7 bases fit TRBD1. Trimming at V came to 5 bases and at J to 6 bases, leaving 6 bases not matched to a gene. Per germline, CDR1 KGHDR and CDR2 SFDVKD. The CDR3 runs to 14 residues. The CDR3 spells CATSGDRTRNEQFF. The CDR3 region has the DNA TGTGCCACCAGTGGGGACAGAACCCGCAATGAGCAGTTCTTC.

The chain links TRBV6-5 to TRBJ2-1; 8 positions agree with TRBD1. Germline CDR1 is MNHEY and CDR2 is SVGAGI. The CDR3 loop spans 15 amino acids. The V and J ends lost 4 bases and 2 bases, in that order; junction bases with no gene match: 4. The CDR3 reads CASSSTGEAYNEQFF. Written as DNA, the CDR3 is TGTGCCAGCAGTTCGACAGGGGAAGCCTACAATGAGCAGTTCTTC.

This chain links TRBV7-2 with TRBJ2-7, with 9 positions matching TRBD1. Germline V gene sequence: CDR1 SGHTA, CDR2 FQGNSA. The CDR3 consists of 13 residues. With 8 bases clipped from V and 3 bases from J, the junction kept 5 bases outside the gene matches. The CDR3 coding sequence is TGTGCCAGCGGGACAGGGACCCTCTACGAGCAGTACTTC. Translated, it gives CASGTGTLYEQYF.

The DNA for the CDR3 is TGTGCCAGCAGTTACTCGACACTAGCGGCTACCTACGAGCAGTACTTC. It translates to CASSYSTLAATYEQYF. This chain uses TRBV6-2 or TRBV6-3 with TRBJ2-7; 8 positions match TRBD2. The length of the CDR3 is 16 residues. Germline V gene data show CDR1 as MNHEY and CDR2 as SVGEGT. V lost 0 bases, J lost 2 bases, and 6 bases stayed unmatched.

This clone appeared a few times. The chain has TRBV19 and TRBJ1-5; D is undetermined. Germline CDR1 reads LNHDA; CDR2 reads SQIVND (reference sequence). The CDR3 has 17 residues. The ends were cut back, 7 bases at V and 5 bases at J, with 24 bases in the middle. The CDR3 nucleotides are TGTGCCAGTACCATAACCCCGATGGGAGGCTTTTATCAGCCCCAGCATTTT. Translation gives CASTITPMGGFYQPQHF.

This rearrangement joins TRBV6-5 to TRBJ1-1; TRBD1 is a possible D gene (5 bases). Germline CDR1 MNHEY, CDR2 SVGAGI. The CDR3 length is 16 residues. Trimming shortened V by 2 bases and J by 4 bases, and 17 bases separated the two germline ends. CDR3 in DNA: TGTGCCAGCAGTTACAGGGATTCAAGGAGGGGCACTGAAGCTTTCTTT. It encodes CASSYRDSRRGTEAFF.

This clone was picked up many times. The chain carries TRBV28 and TRBJ2-2; tentatively, D is TRBD1 (6 bases). Trimming cost V 1 base and J 1 base, with 13 bases left between them. This CDR3 comprises 17 residues. Per the germline V gene, CDR1 is MDHEN and CDR2 is SYDVKM. The CDR3 spells CASSLYPDRMNTGELFF. In nucleotides, the CDR3 is TGTGCCAGCAGTTTATACCCCGACAGGATGAACACCGGGGAGCTGTTTTTT. Filled out from reference TRBV28 and TRBJ2-2, the complete variable domain reads DVKVTQSSRYLVKRTGEKVFLECVQDMDHENMFWYRQDPGLGLRLIYFSYDVKMKEKGDIPEGYSVSREKKERFSLILESASTNQTSMYLCASSLYPDRMNTGELFFGEGSRLTVL.

V gene TRBV19 combines with J gene TRBJ1-3; a possible D gene is TRBD1 (5 bases). Trimming stripped 4 bases from V and 1 base from J, with 8 bases between. This CDR3 is 14 amino acids long. Germline CDR1 is LNHDA and CDR2 is SQIVND (reference sequence). The CDR3, as DNA: TGTGCCAGTAGTACGCAGGGATCTGGAAACACCATATATTTT. Translation: CASSTQGSGNTIYF.